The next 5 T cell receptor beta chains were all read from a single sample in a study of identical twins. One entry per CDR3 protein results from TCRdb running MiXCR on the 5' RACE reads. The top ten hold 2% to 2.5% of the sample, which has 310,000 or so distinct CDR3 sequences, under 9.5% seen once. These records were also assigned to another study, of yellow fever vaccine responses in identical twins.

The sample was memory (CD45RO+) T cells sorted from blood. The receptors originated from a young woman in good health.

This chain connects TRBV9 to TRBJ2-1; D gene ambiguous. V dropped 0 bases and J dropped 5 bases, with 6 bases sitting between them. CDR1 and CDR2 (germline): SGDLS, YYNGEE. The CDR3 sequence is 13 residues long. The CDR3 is CASSVVRHNEQFF. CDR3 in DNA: TGTGCCAGCAGCGTAGTTCGCCACAATGAGCAGTTCTTC.

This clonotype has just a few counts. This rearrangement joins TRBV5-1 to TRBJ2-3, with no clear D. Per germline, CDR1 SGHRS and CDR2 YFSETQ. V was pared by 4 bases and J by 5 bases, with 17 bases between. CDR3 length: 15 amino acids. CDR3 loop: CASSPTNGRVDTQYF. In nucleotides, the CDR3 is TGCGCCAGCAGCCCCACCAATGGGCGAGTAGATACGCAGTATTTT. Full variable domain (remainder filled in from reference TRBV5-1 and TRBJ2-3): KAGVTQTPRYLIKTRGQQVTLSCSPISGHRSVSWYQQTPGQGLQFLFEYFSETQRNKGNFPGRFSGRQFSNSRSEMNVSTLELGDSALYLCASSPTNGRVDTQYFGPGTRLTVL.

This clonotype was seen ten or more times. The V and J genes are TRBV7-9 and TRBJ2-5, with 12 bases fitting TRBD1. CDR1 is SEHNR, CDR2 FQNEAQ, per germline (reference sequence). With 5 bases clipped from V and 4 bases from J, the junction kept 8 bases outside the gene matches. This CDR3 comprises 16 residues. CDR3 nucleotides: TGTGCCAGCAGCCGCACATGGGACAGGGGGCGAGAGACCCAGTACTTC. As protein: CASSRTWDRGRETQYF.

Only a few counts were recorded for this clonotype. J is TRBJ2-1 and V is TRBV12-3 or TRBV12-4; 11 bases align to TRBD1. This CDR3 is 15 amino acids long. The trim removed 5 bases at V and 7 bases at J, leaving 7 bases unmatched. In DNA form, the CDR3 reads TGTGCCAGCAGTCTTAGGACAGGGGGCGGGAATGAGCAGTTCTTC. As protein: CASSLRTGGGNEQFF.

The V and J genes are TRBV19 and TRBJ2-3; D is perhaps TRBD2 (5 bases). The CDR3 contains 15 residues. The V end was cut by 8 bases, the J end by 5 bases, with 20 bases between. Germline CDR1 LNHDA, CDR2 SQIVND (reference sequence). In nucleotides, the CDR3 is TGTGCCAGTTCAGGACCTGGAGGTTTCAGAGATACGCAGTATTTT. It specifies CASSGPGGFRDTQYF.